The rows below give T cell receptor beta chains drawn from one sample of a study of blood T cell repertoires in COVID-19. The table came from immunoSEQ multiplex PCR; TCRdb's copy has only in-frame clones and leaves some out. The sample has approximately 200,000 clones; roughly nine tenths are singletons. The sequenced material came from peripheral blood. These receptors originate from a woman aged 45 to 65 with acute or convalescent COVID-19. CDR3s include the opening cysteine and the closing phenylalanine or tryptophan. D genes are given only for firm matches. Not all rows give a size; the values are once, few, many and, for expanded clones, a class.

CDR3 DNA: TGTGCCATCAGTGAGCCAGGGGTGAACACTGAAGCTTTCTTT; CDR3 protein: CAISEPGVNTEAFF; clone size: few; D gene: NA; J gene: TRBJ1-1; V gene: TRBV10-3
CDR3 DNA: TGTGCCAGCTCACCACTAGCGGGAGGAGACGAGCAGTACTTC; CDR3 protein: CASSPLAGGDEQYF; clone size: NA; D gene: TRBD2; J gene: TRBJ2-7; V gene: TRBV18
CDR3 DNA: TGTGCCAGTAGAGACAGGGGACGAGGGTATGGCTACACCTTC; CDR3 protein: CASRDRGRGYGYTF; clone size: NA; D gene: TRBD1; J gene: TRBJ1-2; V gene: TRBV19
CDR3 DNA: TGTGCCAGCAGCTTAGATAGGACTAGCGGGCAAGAGACCCAGTACTTC; CDR3 protein: CASSLDRTSGQETQYF; clone size: NA; D gene: TRBD2; J gene: TRBJ2-5; V gene: TRBV7-2
CDR3 DNA: TGTGCCAGTACCCCAGATGGGGGCTCGAACTATGGCTACACCTTC; CDR3 protein: CASTPDGGSNYGYTF; clone size: few; D gene: NA; J gene: TRBJ1-2; V gene: TRBV19
CDR3 DNA: TGCAGCGTTGAGACTAGCGGGGGGGTAGGGTACTTC; CDR3 protein: CSVETSGGVGYF; clone size: NA; D gene: TRBD2; J gene: TRBJ2-7; V gene: TRBV29-1
CDR3 DNA: TGTGCCAGCAGTAAACAAGAGGGGGCCTTCGGAAACACCATATATTTT; CDR3 protein: CASSKQEGAFGNTIYF; clone size: NA; D gene: TRBD1; J gene: TRBJ1-3; V gene: TRBV25-1
CDR3 DNA: TGTGCCAGTAGTCCCTCTCCGGGACAGGGGTCGAACTATGGCTACACCTTC; CDR3 protein: CASSPSPGQGSNYGYTF; clone size: NA; D gene: TRBD1; J gene: TRBJ1-2; V gene: TRBV19
CDR3 DNA: TGTGCCAGCAGCTCGTTACAGGGTTTGACTGAAGCTTTCTTT; CDR3 protein: CASSSLQGLTEAFF; clone size: NA; D gene: NA; J gene: TRBJ1-1; V gene: TRBV7-2
CDR3 DNA: TGTGCCAGCAGCGGACCGGGACTAGCGGGAGGGCGGAGCACAGATACGCAGTATTTT; CDR3 protein: CASSGPGLAGGRSTDTQYF; clone size: NA; D gene: TRBD2; J gene: TRBJ2-3; V gene: TRBV7-9
CDR3 DNA: TGTGCCAGCAGCTTAGTAGCGACTACCTACGAGCAGTACTTC; CDR3 protein: CASSLVATTYEQYF; clone size: NA; D gene: NA; J gene: TRBJ2-7; V gene: TRBV7-2
CDR3 DNA: TGTGCCAGCAGCCGTGCGACTGAGGATACGCAGTATTTT; CDR3 protein: CASSRATEDTQYF; clone size: NA; D gene: NA; J gene: TRBJ2-3; V gene: TRBV7-3
CDR3 DNA: TGTGCCAGCTCGCCTACTCGAGGAACTAATGAAAAACTGTTTTTT; CDR3 protein: CASSPTRGTNEKLFF; clone size: NA; D gene: NA; J gene: TRBJ1-4; V gene: TRBV18
CDR3 DNA: TGTGCCAGCAGCCAAATGGGGAGGGCCCAGTACTTC; CDR3 protein: CASSQMGRAQYF; clone size: NA; D gene: TRBD2; J gene: TRBJ2-5; V gene: TRBV3-1/TRBV3-2
CDR3 DNA: TGTGCCAGCTCACCAGCCGGGACTAGCGGAGAGGGCACAGATACGCAGTATTTT; CDR3 protein: CASSPAGTSGEGTDTQYF; clone size: NA; D gene: TRBD2; J gene: TRBJ2-3; V gene: TRBV18
CDR3 DNA: TGTGCCAGCAGCCACAGTGAAAACACTGAAGCTTTCTTT; CDR3 protein: CASSHSENTEAFF; clone size: NA; D gene: NA; J gene: TRBJ1-1; V gene: TRBV14
CDR3 DNA: TGTGCCAGCAGCTCCTCCGGGGCGGGGATTAACTACGAGCAGTACTTC; CDR3 protein: CASSSSGAGINYEQYF; clone size: once; D gene: NA; J gene: TRBJ2-7; V gene: TRBV5-4
CDR3 DNA: TGTGCCAGCAGCTTAGCGCGGGCCCCAGATACGCAGTATTTT; CDR3 protein: CASSLARAPDTQYF; clone size: NA; D gene: NA; J gene: TRBJ2-3; V gene: TRBV7-2
CDR3 DNA: TGTGCCAGCAGTGTTAGCGGGTTAAGCACAGATACGCAGTATTTT; CDR3 protein: CASSVSGLSTDTQYF; clone size: once; D gene: TRBD2; J gene: TRBJ2-3; V gene: TRBV6-4
CDR3 DNA: TGTGCCAGCAGTGTAACATCCGGGATCGAGGGTTCAACTAATGAAAAACTGTTTTTT; CDR3 protein: CASSVTSGIEGSTNEKLFF; clone size: NA; D gene: NA; J gene: TRBJ1-4; V gene: TRBV2
CDR3 DNA: TGTGCCAGCTCACCACCCGAGTTAGCTAACTATGGCTACACCTTC; CDR3 protein: CASSPPELANYGYTF; clone size: NA; D gene: NA; J gene: TRBJ1-2; V gene: TRBV18
CDR3 DNA: TGTGCCAGTACCATGCCCACGGGGGGAACTGGAAACACCATATATTTT; CDR3 protein: CASTMPTGGTGNTIYF; clone size: NA; D gene: NA; J gene: TRBJ1-3; V gene: TRBV19
CDR3 DNA: TGTGCCAGCAGCTCTGGACAACCCACAGATACGCAGTATTTT; CDR3 protein: CASSSGQPTDTQYF; clone size: NA; D gene: NA; J gene: TRBJ2-3; V gene: TRBV11-3
CDR3 DNA: TGTGCCAGCAGGCTCAGGGGTCCCCTCTATGGCTACACCTTC; CDR3 protein: CASRLRGPLYGYTF; clone size: NA; D gene: NA; J gene: TRBJ1-2; V gene: TRBV5-6
CDR3 DNA: TGTGCCAGCAGGAGACAGGGACGGACAGATACGCAGTATTTT; CDR3 protein: CASRRQGRTDTQYF; clone size: NA; D gene: TRBD1; J gene: TRBJ2-3; V gene: TRBV7-2
CDR3 DNA: TGTGCCAGCAGTCCTGGGCAGGGCGACAATCAGCCCCAGCATTTT; CDR3 protein: CASSPGQGDNQPQHF; clone size: NA; D gene: NA; J gene: TRBJ1-5; V gene: TRBV2
CDR3 DNA: TGTGCCAGCAGCTTGGCTTCCGGGATGAACACTGAAGCTTTCTTT; CDR3 protein: CASSLASGMNTEAFF; clone size: NA; D gene: NA; J gene: TRBJ1-1; V gene: TRBV5-4
CDR3 DNA: TGTGCCAGCAGCTCCCGAACGGGACAGACTATAGAAAAACTGTTTTTT; CDR3 protein: CASSSRTGQTIEKLFF; clone size: NA; D gene: TRBD1; J gene: TRBJ1-4; V gene: TRBV2
CDR3 DNA: TGTGCCAGCAGCCGTCGACAGGGTCCCGGGGAGCTGTTTTTT; CDR3 protein: CASSRRQGPGELFF; clone size: NA; D gene: TRBD1; J gene: TRBJ2-2; V gene: TRBV7-9
CDR3 DNA: TGCGCCAGCAGCCAAGGTTTGGACACCGGTCTGGCCCTCCACTTT; CDR3 protein: CASSQGLDTGLALHF; clone size: NA; D gene: NA; J gene: TRBJ1-6; V gene: TRBV4-1
CDR3 DNA: TGTGCCAGCAGCGCAGCGAGTGGCAAAAACATTCAGTACTTC; CDR3 protein: CASSAASGKNIQYF; clone size: NA; D gene: NA; J gene: TRBJ2-4; V gene: TRBV9
CDR3 DNA: TGTGCCAGCAGCCAAGAGGCGGGGGGCGAGCAGTACTTC; CDR3 protein: CASSQEAGGEQYF; clone size: NA; D gene: TRBD2; J gene: TRBJ2-7; V gene: TRBV3-1/TRBV3-2
CDR3 DNA: TGTGCCAGCAGCTTGGGGACTAGCGAGACCCAGTACTTC; CDR3 protein: CASSLGTSETQYF; clone size: NA; D gene: TRBD2; J gene: TRBJ2-5; V gene: TRBV5-4
CDR3 DNA: TGTGCCAGTAGTATAGTGGACACCGGCTATGGCTACACCTTC; CDR3 protein: CASSIVDTGYGYTF; clone size: NA; D gene: NA; J gene: TRBJ1-2; V gene: TRBV19
CDR3 DNA: TGTGCCTGGAGTGTCCCGCCTTTGAGCACTGAAGCTTTCTTT; CDR3 protein: CAWSVPPLSTEAFF; clone size: NA; D gene: NA; J gene: TRBJ1-1; V gene: TRBV30
CDR3 DNA: TGTGCCAGCTCACCGCAACCCGGGACATCGAACACTGAAGCTTTCTTT; CDR3 protein: CASSPQPGTSNTEAFF; clone size: NA; D gene: NA; J gene: TRBJ1-1; V gene: TRBV18
CDR3 DNA: TGTGCCAGCAGCTTGCCGGGGAATCAGCCCCAGCATTTT; CDR3 protein: CASSLPGNQPQHF; clone size: once; D gene: NA; J gene: TRBJ1-5; V gene: TRBV5-5
CDR3 DNA: TGTGCCAGCAGCCAAATAGGGACAGGGGATTTCGGGGCCCAGTACTTC; CDR3 protein: CASSQIGTGDFGAQYF; clone size: NA; D gene: TRBD1; J gene: TRBJ2-5; V gene: TRBV3-1/TRBV3-2
CDR3 DNA: TGTGCCATCAGTGAGTCTACTAGCGGGAGCAATGAGCAGTTCTTC; CDR3 protein: CAISESTSGSNEQFF; clone size: NA; D gene: TRBD2; J gene: TRBJ2-1; V gene: TRBV10-3
CDR3 DNA: TGCGCCAGCAGCCAAGCCCTCCCGGCAGGGTTGAACACAGATACGCAGTATTTT; CDR3 protein: CASSQALPAGLNTDTQYF; clone size: NA; D gene: NA; J gene: TRBJ2-3; V gene: TRBV4-3
CDR3 DNA: TGTGCCATCAGTGAAGGGACTAGCAACGAGCAGTACTTC; CDR3 protein: CAISEGTSNEQYF; clone size: NA; D gene: TRBD2; J gene: TRBJ2-7; V gene: TRBV10-3
CDR3 DNA: TGTGCCAGCAGTCGTGGGGCGGGGGGGACCCAGTACTTC; CDR3 protein: CASSRGAGGTQYF; clone size: NA; D gene: TRBD2; J gene: TRBJ2-5; V gene: TRBV27
CDR3 DNA: TGTGCCAGCAGCTTAGGCTCGGCTAGGAGCTCTGGAAACACCATATATTTT; CDR3 protein: CASSLGSARSSGNTIYF; clone size: once; D gene: NA; J gene: TRBJ1-3; V gene: TRBV7-8
CDR3 DNA: TGTGCCAGCAGTCCCGGGGGGCAGACTTCTATCGATGGCTACACCTTC; CDR3 protein: CASSPGGQTSIDGYTF; clone size: NA; D gene: NA; J gene: TRBJ1-2; V gene: TRBV28
CDR3 DNA: TGTGCCAGCAGCTTACCCTTCTACGAGCAGTACTTC; CDR3 protein: CASSLPFYEQYF; clone size: NA; D gene: NA; J gene: TRBJ2-7; V gene: TRBV7-8
CDR3 DNA: TGTGCGACAGGGGTGCGTGACTATGGCTACACCTTC; CDR3 protein: CATGVRDYGYTF; clone size: NA; D gene: TRBD1; J gene: TRBJ1-2; V gene: TRBV6-5
CDR3 DNA: TGTGCCAGCAGTTTTCCGGGACAAGTTTACGAGCAGTACTTC; CDR3 protein: CASSFPGQVYEQYF; clone size: once; D gene: NA; J gene: TRBJ2-7; V gene: TRBV13
CDR3 DNA: TGTGCCAGCAGTCCCGACAGGTCCTACGAGCAGTACTTC; CDR3 protein: CASSPDRSYEQYF; clone size: NA; D gene: NA; J gene: TRBJ2-7; V gene: TRBV27
CDR3 DNA: TGTGCCACCACCTCCGACAGGGGAGGTCAGCCCCAGCATTTT; CDR3 protein: CATTSDRGGQPQHF; clone size: once; D gene: TRBD1; J gene: TRBJ1-5; V gene: TRBV24-1
CDR3 DNA: TGTGCTAGTGGGGCCGCCGGGACTGGGGTGGGTGAGCAGTTCTTC; CDR3 protein: CASGAAGTGVGEQFF; clone size: NA; D gene: NA; J gene: TRBJ2-1; V gene: TRBV12-5
CDR3 DNA: TGTGCCAGCAGCTTGCAGGGGGTGATCTACGAGCAGTACTTC; CDR3 protein: CASSLQGVIYEQYF; clone size: NA; D gene: TRBD1; J gene: TRBJ2-7; V gene: TRBV7-9
CDR3 DNA: TGTGCCAGCAGACCCGCCGACAGGGGTGGTGAAAAACTGTTTTTT; CDR3 protein: CASRPADRGGEKLFF; clone size: NA; D gene: TRBD1; J gene: TRBJ1-4; V gene: TRBV3-1/TRBV3-2
CDR3 DNA: TGTGCCAGCCAACCCGGGACTTCTTACACCGGGGAGCTGTTTTTT; CDR3 protein: CASQPGTSYTGELFF; clone size: NA; D gene: NA; J gene: TRBJ2-2; V gene: TRBV7-9
CDR3 DNA: TGTGCCAGCAGCGGGGACAGGGGAAGATCGGGAAACACCATATATTTT; CDR3 protein: CASSGDRGRSGNTIYF; clone size: NA; D gene: TRBD1; J gene: TRBJ1-3; V gene: TRBV5-6
CDR3 DNA: TGTGCCAGCAGCACACAAATCATAGCGGGAGTCGCAGATACGCAGTATTTT; CDR3 protein: CASSTQIIAGVADTQYF; clone size: once; D gene: TRBD2; J gene: TRBJ2-3; V gene: TRBV13
CDR3 DNA: TGTGCCAGCAGCGCGAAGACAGGGTACAATGAGCAGTTCTTC; CDR3 protein: CASSAKTGYNEQFF; clone size: NA; D gene: TRBD1; J gene: TRBJ2-1; V gene: TRBV9
CDR3 DNA: TGTGCCAGCAGTTTACGAGGCTCGAAAAATTCACCCCTCCACTTT; CDR3 protein: CASSLRGSKNSPLHF; clone size: NA; D gene: NA; J gene: TRBJ1-6; V gene: TRBV27
CDR3 DNA: TGTGCCAGCAGTGGACATCGAGACTATGGAAACACCATATATTTT; CDR3 protein: CASSGHRDYGNTIYF; clone size: NA; D gene: NA; J gene: TRBJ1-3; V gene: TRBV2